The clone carrying this T cell receptor (beta chain) was detected only once. Germline V CDR1 and CDR2: MNHNS, SASEGT. CDR3 size: 15 residues. The V and J ends lost 4 bases and 3 bases, in that order; junction bases with no gene match: 5. Expressed TCRB transcripts were sequenced because the isolated RNA had all been reverse transcribed beforehand. Repertoires were generated with immunoSEQ multiplex PCR, while TCRdb's copy carries only in-frame clones and drops some. The sample records roughly 42,000 clones, approximately 49% being singletons. The data are from a study of beta chain features in type 1 diabetes.

Sequencing was carried out using stem cell memory CD4+ T cells from blood. The origin of this receptor is a woman aged 25 to 45 in good health. The chain uses TRBV6-1 and TRBJ2-2; 7 bases are a match to TRBD2. The CDR3 coding sequence is TGTGCCAGCAGTGGCTTGGGGGGGTACACCGGGGAGCTGTTTTTT. It is translated as CASSGLGGYTGELFF.